This paragraph reports one T cell receptor beta chain. Its antigen remains unidentified. Other nucleotide sequences from this sample produce the same CDR3. The CDR3 has 15 residues. With 0 bases removed from V and 2 bases from J, the gap between germline ends came to 11 bases. Germline V lookup: CDR1 SGDLS, CDR2 YYNGEE. The sample belongs to a study of T cell responses to AZD1222 COVID-19 vaccine. The study, taken as a whole, reports: At baseline, just a handful of AZD1222 recipients tested seropositive. In a largely white British group with more females than males, clonal diversity was possibly underestimated. Spike-specific TCRs gained breadth and depth after people received two AZD1222 doses.

Produced via immunoSEQ multiplex PCR; TCRdb's table is partial and in-frame only. Here the sample spans some 200,000 clones, about 92% being singletons. This clonotype was obtained from an adult who received the MenACWY meningococcal vaccine as a control. The sample consisted of peripheral blood, taken 28 days after the second dose of the MenACWY control vaccine. The chain links TRBV9 to TRBJ1-1; D not certain. The CDR3 region has the DNA TGTGCCAGCAGCGTAGGATCCCTAGGAAACACTGAAGCTTTCTTT. This translates into CASSVGSLGNTEAFF. The whole variable domain, filled in from reference TRBV9 and TRBJ1-1, reads DSGVTQTPKHLITATGQRVTLRCSPRSGDLSVYWYQQSLDQGLQFLIQYYNGEERAKGNILERFSAQQFPDLHSELNLSSLELGDSALYFCASSVGSLGNTEAFFGQGTRLTVV.